This TCR beta chain emerged from a study of T cells in Graves' hyperthyroidism and ophthalmopathy. This clonotype was seen repeatedly, ten times or more. Its antigen is not known. Hyperthyroidism was newly diagnosed in patients aged 18 to 65 (duration under 2 months). Not enrolled were patients with uncontrolled infection, other autoimmune disease, pregnancy or lactation. Study conclusions and caveats: Stable hyperthyroidism was separated from ophthalmopathy by a model based on 13 V-J features. The majority of expanded thyroid clonotypes above 0.001 also appeared in blood.

The TCR beta CDR3 regions underwent amplification using RNA transcripts as the source. First-round RT-PCR with HTBI primers amplified the TCR CDR3 region. TCRdb passed the multiplex PCR reads through MiXCR, listing each CDR3 protein once. Altogether roughly 700,000 distinct CDR3 sequences are present, under 45% being singletons, with the ten largest covering around 30%. This TCR came from a middle-aged woman with Graves' hyperthyroidism. The material sequenced was blood.

CDR3 residues: CASSIGTSGRAGEQFF. The DNA for the CDR3 is TGTGCCAGTAGTATCGGGACTAGCGGGAGGGCAGGGGAGCAGTTCTTC. The chain combines TRBV19 with TRBJ2-1, with 16 bases lining up with TRBD2. V lost 3 bases to trimming and J lost 10 bases; unmatched junction nucleotides: 6. The germline CDR1 and CDR2 sequences are LNHDA and SQIVND (reference sequence). CDR3 size: 16 residues.